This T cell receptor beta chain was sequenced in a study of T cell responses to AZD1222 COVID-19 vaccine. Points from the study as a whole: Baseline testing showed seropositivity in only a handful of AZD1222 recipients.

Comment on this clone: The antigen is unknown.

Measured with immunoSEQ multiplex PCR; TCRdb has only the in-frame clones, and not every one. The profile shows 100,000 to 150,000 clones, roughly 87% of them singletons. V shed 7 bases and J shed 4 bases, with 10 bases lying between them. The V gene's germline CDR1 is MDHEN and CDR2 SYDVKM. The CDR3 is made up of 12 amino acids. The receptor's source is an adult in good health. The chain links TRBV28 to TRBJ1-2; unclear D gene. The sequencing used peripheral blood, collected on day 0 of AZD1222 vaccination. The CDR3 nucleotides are TGTGCCAGCACCCAAGCTACCTATGGCTACACCTTC. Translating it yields CASTQATYGYTF.